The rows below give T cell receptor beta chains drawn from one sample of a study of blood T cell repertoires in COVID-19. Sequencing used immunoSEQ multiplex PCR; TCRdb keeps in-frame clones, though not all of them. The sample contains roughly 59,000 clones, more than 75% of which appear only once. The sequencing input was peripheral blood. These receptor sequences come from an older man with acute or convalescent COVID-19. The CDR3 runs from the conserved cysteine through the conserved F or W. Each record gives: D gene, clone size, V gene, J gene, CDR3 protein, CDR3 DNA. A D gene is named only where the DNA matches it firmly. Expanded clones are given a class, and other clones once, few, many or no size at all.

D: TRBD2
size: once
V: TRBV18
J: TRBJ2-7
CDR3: CASSHGLAGAYEQYF
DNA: TGTGCCAGCTCACACGGACTAGCGGGAGCTTACGAGCAGTACTTC

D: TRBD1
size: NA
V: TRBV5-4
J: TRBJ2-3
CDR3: CASSSGQGLSTDTQYF
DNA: TGTGCCAGCAGCTCGGGACAGGGGCTAAGCACAGATACGCAGTATTTT

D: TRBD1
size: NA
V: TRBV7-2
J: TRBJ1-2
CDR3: CASSPDARGFYGYTF
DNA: TGTGCCAGCAGCCCAGACGCCAGGGGGTTCTATGGCTACACCTTC

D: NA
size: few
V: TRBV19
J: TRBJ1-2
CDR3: CASSIDRGTSDGYTF
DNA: TGTGCCAGTAGTATAGATCGGGGAACCTCCGATGGCTACACCTTC

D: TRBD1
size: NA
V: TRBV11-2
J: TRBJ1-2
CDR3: CASSQTGVYGYTF
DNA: TGTGCCAGCAGCCAGACAGGGGTCTATGGCTACACCTTC

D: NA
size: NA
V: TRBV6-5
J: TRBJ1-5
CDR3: CASSRRERPQHF
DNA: TGTGCCAGCAGCCGAAGGGAGAGGCCCCAGCATTTT

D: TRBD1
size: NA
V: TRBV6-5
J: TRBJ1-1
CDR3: CASSPGQGANSEAFF
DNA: TGTGCCAGCAGCCCCGGACAGGGGGCGAACTCTGAAGCTTTCTTT

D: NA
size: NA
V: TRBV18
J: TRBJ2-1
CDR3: CASSPPQINEQFF
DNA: TGTGCCAGCTCACCCCCCCAGATCAATGAGCAGTTCTTC

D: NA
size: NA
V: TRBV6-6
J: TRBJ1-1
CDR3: CASSPNPGFTEAFF
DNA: TGTGCCAGCAGTCCGAATCCAGGGTTCACTGAAGCTTTCTTT

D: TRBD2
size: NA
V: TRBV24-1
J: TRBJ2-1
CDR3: CASSSGRSYNEQFF
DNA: TGTGCCTCATCTAGCGGTCGCTCCTACAATGAGCAGTTCTTC

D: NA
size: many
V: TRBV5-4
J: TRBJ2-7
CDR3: CASSFGGVNDYEQYF
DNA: TGTGCCAGCAGCTTCGGCGGGGTAAACGACTACGAGCAGTACTTC

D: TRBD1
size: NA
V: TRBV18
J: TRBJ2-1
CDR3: CASSPNRGRVNEQFF
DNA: TGTGCCAGCTCACCAAACAGGGGGCGTGTGAATGAGCAGTTCTTC

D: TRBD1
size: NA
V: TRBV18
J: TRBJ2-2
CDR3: CASSLGTASTGELFF
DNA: TGTGCCAGCTCACTCGGGACAGCGTCCACCGGGGAGCTGTTTTTT

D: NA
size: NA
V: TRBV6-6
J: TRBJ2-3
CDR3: CASSLGLSTDTQYF
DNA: TGTGCCAGCAGTCTAGGACTAAGCACAGATACGCAGTATTTT

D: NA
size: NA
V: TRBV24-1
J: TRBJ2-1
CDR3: CATSVAQSSEQFF
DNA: TGTGCCACCAGTGTTGCACAGTCAAGTGAGCAGTTCTTC

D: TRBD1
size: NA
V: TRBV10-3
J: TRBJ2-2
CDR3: CAIGTGDAPGELFF
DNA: TGTGCCATCGGAACAGGGGACGCGCCCGGGGAGCTGTTTTTT